The 20 T cell receptor beta chains reported below all come from one sample, sequenced in a study of T cells in placental villitis. Sequencing used immunoSEQ v4. Generated by immunoSEQ multiplex PCR, the TCRdb table keeps only in-frame clones and is missing some. Of 550 or so clones detected, around 98% appear once; the ten largest clones hold roughly 6%. Source material: placental tissue containing maternal and fetal cells. These receptors all stem from a human donor in good health; the placental T cells may come from both mother and fetus.

The CDR3 reads CASKRVGNTEAFF. The CDR3 DNA sequence: TGTGCCAGTAAAAGGGTGGGGAACACTGAAGCTTTCTTT. The genes are TRBV19 and TRBJ1-1; no firm D call. In germline, CDR1 is LNHDA, CDR2 SQIVND (reference sequence). Trimming took off 7 bases at V and 1 base at J, with 10 bases between the two ends. The CDR3 runs 13 residues.

The rearrangement joins TRBV5-4 to TRBJ2-5, with D maybe TRBD1 (6 bases). The CDR3 covers 14 residues. The germline V gene encodes CDR1 SGHNT and CDR2 YYREEE (reference sequence). Trimming stripped 4 bases from V and 0 bases from J, with 10 bases between. The CDR3 DNA reads TGTGCCAGCAGCACATGGACAGACCAAGAGACCCAGTACTTC. Its protein is CASSTWTDQETQYF.

Only a few counts were recorded for this clone. The J gene is TRBJ2-3, the V gene TRBV9; 8 bases are shared with TRBD1. With V trimmed by 6 bases and J by 0 bases, 3 bases remained unmatched. The CDR3 has 14 residues. Germline assignment: CDR1 SGDLS and CDR2 YYNGEE. CDR3 amino acids: CASKGTGSTDTQYF. The DNA for the CDR3 is TGTGCCAGCAAAGGGACAGGCAGCACAGATACGCAGTATTTT.

This sequence joins TRBV3-1 (or the pseudogene TRBV3-2) and TRBJ1-2; 7 bases fit TRBD1. V was clipped by 1 base and J by 4 bases; unmatched bases: 0. Looked up from germline, CDR1 is LGHDT and CDR2 is YNNKEL (reference sequence). CDR3 size: 13 residues. The DNA for the CDR3 is TGTGCCAGCAGCCAAGGGACAGGCTATGGCTACACCTTC. Translation: CASSQGTGYGYTF.

The gene calls are TRBV7-9 and TRBJ2-5; a possible D gene is TRBD2 (6 bases). CDR3 size: 13 residues. V lost 3 bases and J lost 7, with 12 bases in between. CDR1 and CDR2 from the germline V gene are SEHNR and FQNEAQ (reference sequence). CDR3: CASSFREFGTQYF. The DNA of the CDR3 is TGTGCCAGCAGCTTCCGGGAGTTCGGGACCCAGTACTTC. The whole variable domain, filled in from reference TRBV7-9 and TRBJ2-5, reads DTGVSQNPRHKITKRGQNVTFRCDPISEHNRLYWYRQTLGQGPEFLTYFQNEAQLEKSRLLSDRFSAERPKGSFSTLEIQRTEQGDSAMYLCASSFREFGTQYFGPGTRLLVL.

The chain carries TRBV23-1 and TRBJ1-2, with D uncertain. TRBV23-1 is annotated as an ORF whose role is uncertain. Trimming took off 4 bases at V and 8 bases at J, with 11 bases between the two ends. The CDR3 extends over 12 amino acids. The CDR3 loop is CASSPQAPGYTF. CDR3 nucleotides: TGCGCCAGCAGTCCCCAGGCCCCAGGCTACACCTTC.

This clone was found once. The chain is built from TRBV10-1 and TRBJ2-3, with a tentative D call TRBD1 (5 bases). Trimming pared 0 bases from V and 8 bases from J, leaving 15 bases between. The CDR3 runs 15 residues. CDR1 and CDR2 (germline): WNHNN, SYGVQD (reference sequence). The CDR3 nucleotides are TGCGCCAGCAGTGAGTCGGAAGGGCCCCAGGGTACGCAGTATTTT. This translates into CASSESEGPQGTQYF.

The chain joins TRBV4-1 to TRBJ2-3; no clear D gene. V was trimmed by 4 bases and J by 5 bases, leaving 4 bases between them. CDR1 is MGHRA, CDR2 YSYEKL, per germline. The CDR3 is 11 amino acids. The CDR3 DNA follows: TGCGCCAGCAGCCCCGGAGATACGCAGTATTTT. This encodes CASSPGDTQYF.

This rearrangement joins TRBV5-4 to TRBJ2-2; TRBD2 matches 9 bases. The CDR3 consists of 19 residues. Germline CDR1 is SGHNT and CDR2 is YYREEE (reference sequence). Trimming took 0 bases from V and 1 from J; bases not matched to a gene: 10. The CDR3 DNA sequence: TGTGCCAGCAGCTTGGCCGGACTCGCGGGGGGGCGGAACACCGGGGAGCTGTTTTTT. Its translation: CASSLAGLAGGRNTGELFF.

This chain uses TRBV5-6 with TRBJ1-6, with D tentatively TRBD1 (5 bases). The CDR3 spans 15 residues. The V end lost 3 bases, the J end lost 0 bases, and 7 bases lay between the germline ends. Germline CDR1 and CDR2: SGHDT and YYEEEE. For the CDR3, the DNA is TGTGCCAGCAGCTGGGGGAGCTCCTATAATTCACCCCTCCACTTT. This translates into CASSWGSSYNSPLHF.

The chain links TRBV4-3 to TRBJ1-2, with 10 bases lining up with TRBD1. The CDR3 consists of 15 residues. Per germline, CDR1 LGHNA and CDR2 YSLEER. Unmatched junction bases numbered 14, after V lost 3 bases and J lost 13 bases. CDR3 sequence (DNA): TGCGCCAGCAGCCATCCCCCCCCGAGACAGGGGGCTTTCACCTTC. It is translated as CASSHPPPRQGAFTF.

V and J are TRBV10-1 and TRBJ2-5, with 8 nucleotides matching TRBD2. This CDR3 is built from 13 residues. Germline assignment: CDR1 WNHNN and CDR2 SYGVQD (reference sequence). V shed 10 bases, J shed 4 bases, and the junction held 8 bases outside the gene matches. The CDR3 bases are TGCGCCACCCGGCGGGGGGAAGGAGAGACCCAGTACTTC. Translated, it gives CATRRGEGETQYF.

This chain uses TRBV19 with TRBJ2-3; D gene uncertain. V lost 7 bases and J lost 3, with 20 bases in between. Germline CDR1 is LNHDA and CDR2 is SQIVND (reference sequence). The CDR3 runs to 16 residues. CDR3 in amino acids: CASTRQALSKTDTQYF. The DNA for the CDR3 is TGTGCCAGTACCCGACAAGCCCTTTCGAAAACAGATACGCAGTATTTT.

The V gene is TRBV30, the J gene TRBJ1-2; D call uncertain. Germline V gene sequence: CDR1 GTSNPN, CDR2 SVGIG (reference sequence). Trimming left V 1 base short and J 0 bases short, with 6 bases between. CDR3 length equals 13 residues. CDR3 protein: CAWSGGANYGYTF. DNA of the CDR3: TGTGCCTGGAGTGGGGGAGCTAACTATGGCTACACCTTC.

J is TRBJ1-2 and V is TRBV10-1, with 10 positions matching TRBD1. V gave up 2 bases and J gave up 4 bases; unmatched junction bases: 10. The CDR3 extends over 17 amino acids. The germline V gene has CDR1 WNHNN and CDR2 SYGVQD (reference sequence). Here the CDR3 DNA reads TGCGCCAGCAGTGAGGACCTGCTGGACAGGGGGATCTATGGCTACACCTTC. As protein: CASSEDLLDRGIYGYTF.

The CDR3 region is CASSEEWSEAFF. In nucleotides, the CDR3 is TGTGCCAGCAGTGAAGAGTGGTCTGAAGCTTTCTTT. J is TRBJ1-1 and V is TRBV2; D is uncertain. Germline values: CDR1 SNHLY, CDR2 FYNNEI. The CDR3 has 12 amino acids. V lost 1 base and J lost 6, with 6 bases in between.

This rearrangement joins TRBV4-3 to TRBJ2-1, with 8 bases matching TRBD2. This CDR3 has 17 residues. Germline V gene data show CDR1 as LGHNA and CDR2 as YSLEER. V trimming: 0 bases; J trimming: 7 bases; junction bases outside the gene matches: 11. CDR3 DNA sequence: TGCGCCAGCAGCCAAGATAGTACGGGACTAGGAGCGAATGAGCAGTTCTTC. Protein sequence: CASSQDSTGLGANEQFF.

The chain couples TRBV5-4 to TRBJ2-5; D might be TRBD2 (5 bases). Germline CDR1 reads SGHNT; CDR2 reads YYREEE (reference sequence). V was trimmed by 2 bases and J by 2 bases, leaving 7 bases between them. The CDR3 is made up of 13 amino acids. The DNA of the CDR3 is TGTGCCAGCAGCTTAGCGGCTCAAGAGACCCAGTACTTC. Translating gives CASSLAAQETQYF.

The chain joins TRBV7-8 to TRBJ1-2; TRBD1 aligns across 8 bases. The trim removed 5 bases at V and 4 bases at J, leaving 6 bases unmatched. Germline assignment: CDR1 SGHVS and CDR2 FQNEAQ. The CDR3 extends over 14 amino acids. For the CDR3, the DNA is TGTGCCAGCAGCCCCAGGGGGCTCGGCTATGGCTACACCTTC. Its protein is CASSPRGLGYGYTF. The variable domain in full, with the rest retrieved from reference TRBV7-8 and TRBJ1-2, is GAGVSQSPRYKVAKRGQDVALRCDPISGHVSLFWYQQALGQGPEFLTYFQNEAQLDKSGLPSDRFFAERPEGSVSTLKIQRTQQEDSAVYLCASSPRGLGYGYTFGSGTRLTVV.

This rearrangement joins TRBV30 to TRBJ1-4; 9 bases fit TRBD1. This CDR3 comprises 14 residues. The germline CDR1 and CDR2 sequences are GTSNPN and SVGIG (reference sequence). The J segment lost 7 bases and the V segment lost 4 bases, leaving 7 bases of the junction unmatched. CDR3 bases: TGTGCCTGGACCGTCCCGGGACAGGGTGAAAAACTGTTTTTT. This gives the protein CAWTVPGQGEKLFF.